The next 12 T cell receptor beta chains were all read from a single sample in a study of T cells in Graves' hyperthyroidism and ophthalmopathy. Researchers amplified the TCR beta CDR3 regions from RNA transcripts. HTBI primers were employed in a first-round RT-PCR of the TCR CDR3. MiXCR, run by TCRdb on the multiplex PCR reads, gives a single entry per CDR3 protein. The sample gives approximately 360,000 distinct CDR3 sequences, 15% to 18% of which show up once; 25% to 35% is in the top ten. Sequenced material: blood. The receptors originated from a woman aged 18-30 years with Graves' hyperthyroidism that later progressed to Graves' ophthalmopathy.

This clonotype occurred many times. V is TRBV11-2 and J is TRBJ2-1; D unresolved. This CDR3 contains 11 residues. The V gene lost 2 bases and the J gene lost 10 bases, with 6 bases spanning the gap. Germline CDR1 is SGHAT and CDR2 is FQNNGV. The CDR3 loop is CASSLNDEQFF. In DNA, the CDR3 is TGTGCCAGCAGCTTAAATGACGAGCAGTTCTTC.

Many counts were recorded for this clonotype. This chain joins TRBV2 and TRBJ2-7, with TRBD2 identical over 13 bases. The V gene end was trimmed by 8 bases and the J gene end by 4 bases; junction bases not matched to a gene: 5. Germline assignment: CDR1 SNHLY and CDR2 FYNNEI. This CDR3 region has 14 residues. As DNA, the CDR3 is TGTGCCAGCGCCGGGACTAGCGGGACTTACGAGCAGTACTTC. It yields the protein CASAGTSGTYEQYF. The full variable domain, completed using reference TRBV2 and TRBJ2-7, is EPEVTQTPSHQVTQMGQEVILRCVPISNHLYFYWYRQILGQKVEFLVSFYNNEISEKSEIFDDQFSVERPDGSNFTLKIRSTKLEDSAMYFCASAGTSGTYEQYFGPGTRLTVT.

This clonotype was recorded at least ten times. This sequence joins TRBV6-5 and TRBJ2-7; 12 bases are a match to TRBD2. The CDR3 extends over 15 amino acids. V lost 2 bases and J lost 2; bases outside the gene matches: 1. Germline lookup yields CDR1 MNHEY and CDR2 SVGAGI. The CDR3 bases are TGTGCCAGCAGTTACCTAGCGGGAGGGCCCTACGAGCAGTACTTC. Protein product: CASSYLAGGPYEQYF.

This clonotype appeared many times. The chain uses TRBV7-9 and TRBJ1-5; the match to TRBD1 covers 10 bases. Germline CDR1 SEHNR, CDR2 FQNEAQ (reference sequence). Losses at the gene ends were 3 bases for V and 5 bases for J; bases not matched to a gene: 1. The CDR3 runs 14 residues. The CDR3 sequence is CASSFGTGDQPQHF. The CDR3 DNA sequence: TGTGCCAGCAGCTTCGGGACAGGGGATCAGCCCCAGCATTTT.

In this sample, this clonotype turned up many times. The J gene is TRBJ1-2, the V gene TRBV20-1, with D maybe TRBD1 (6 bases). This CDR3 comprises 13 residues. V lost 6 bases, J lost 0 bases, and 11 bases lay in between. Germline loops: CDR1 DFQATT, CDR2 SNEGSKA (reference sequence). CDR3 in amino acids: CSATTGSNYGYTF. In nucleotides, the CDR3 is TGCAGTGCGACCACAGGGTCTAACTATGGCTACACCTTC.

This clonotype was counted between two and nine times. The rearrangement joins TRBV29-1 to TRBJ2-1; weak D call: TRBD1 (6 bases). This CDR3 comprises 13 residues. Germline V CDR1 and CDR2: SQVTM, ANQGSEA. V dropped 3 bases and J dropped 5 bases, with 11 bases sitting between them. The CDR3: CSVDRGMNNEQFF. The CDR3 DNA reads TGCAGCGTTGACAGGGGCATGAACAATGAGCAGTTCTTC.

This clonotype appeared a few times. This chain joins TRBV29-1 and TRBJ2-6, with 9 bases that match TRBD1. Germline values: CDR1 SQVTM, CDR2 ANQGSEA. Trimming took 5 bases from V and 2 from J; bases not matched to a gene: 10. This CDR3 region has 17 residues. The CDR3 sequence: CSVLDRGGPAGANVLTF. In DNA form, the CDR3 reads TGCAGCGTTTTGGACAGGGGCGGGCCAGCTGGGGCCAACGTCCTGACTTTC.

This clonotype came up many times. The V call is TRBV7-9, the J call TRBJ1-2; TRBD1 is a possible D gene (6 bases). V was clipped by 4 bases and J by 11 bases, with 17 bases between them. Germline V gene data show CDR1 as SEHNR and CDR2 as FQNEAQ (reference sequence). The CDR3 is made up of 13 amino acids. The CDR3 DNA follows: TGTGCCAGCAGCTCGACTAGGACAGACACTTACACCTTC. Amino acids: CASSSTRTDTYTF.

The CDR3 protein is CSARADSFYGYTF. In DNA form, the CDR3 reads TGCAGTGCTAGAGCGGACAGTTTCTATGGCTACACCTTC. The chain combines TRBV20-1 with TRBJ1-2; D perhaps matches TRBD1 (6 bases). V was shortened by 1 base and J by 4 bases, with 10 bases between the two germline ends. Germline lookup yields CDR1 DFQATT and CDR2 SNEGSKA (reference sequence). The CDR3 has 13 residues.

The chain combines TRBV20-1 with TRBJ1-2; TRBD1 agrees at 10 bases. Germline CDR1 is DFQATT and CDR2 is SNEGSKA (reference sequence). The CDR3 has 15 residues. J gave up 8 bases and V 6 bases, and 15 bases lay outside the gene matches. CDR3 region: CSALGDRGPLGGYTF. The DNA of the CDR3 is TGCAGTGCCCTCGGAGACAGGGGGCCCCTAGGGGGCTACACCTTC.

The chain combines TRBV15 with TRBJ1-5; 7 bases align to TRBD1. This CDR3 is built from 18 residues. V shed 3 bases, J shed 4 bases, and the junction held 15 bases outside the gene matches. The germline gives CDR1 LNHNV, CDR2 YYDKDF (reference sequence). The CDR3 DNA reads TGTGCCACCAGCAGTAGAACGGGACAGCGTGACTTTAATCAGCCCCAGCATTTT. Protein product: CATSSRTGQRDFNQPQHF.

At least ten counts were recorded for this clonotype. This chain connects TRBV7-8 to TRBJ2-7, with a possible D match to TRBD2 (5 bases). The germline gives CDR1 SGHVS, CDR2 FQNEAQ. CDR3 size: 16 residues. With 1 base removed from V and 6 bases from J, the gap between germline ends came to 19 bases. CDR3 coding DNA: TGTGCCAGCAGCTTAGGCCGGACCGGGGTCGCCTCCGAGCAGTACTTC. Amino acids: CASSLGRTGVASEQYF.